The T cell receptor (beta chain) under discussion was sequenced for a study of blood T cell repertoires in COVID-19. The data were produced by immunoSEQ multiplex PCR, yet TCRdb's version contains in-frame clones alone and is incomplete. The data show some 120,000 clones, over 75% seen once. V lost 7 bases, J lost 5 bases, and 14 bases lay in between. Germline V gene sequence: CDR1 LNHDA, CDR2 SQIVND (reference sequence). There are 14 residues in the CDR3. This clone has just one count. The chain has TRBV19 and TRBJ1-4; perhaps TRBD1 as D (6 bases). The sample consisted of peripheral blood. This sequence was found in a woman between 55 and 75 years old with acute or convalescent COVID-19. DNA for the CDR3: TGTGCCAGTAAGGCCACAGGGATAAATGAAAAACTGTTTTTT. Its protein product is CASKATGINEKLFF.